One and the same sample provided the 28 T cell receptor beta chains below, sequenced in a study of glioma-infiltrating T cells. Using RNA template, CDR3s of TCR alpha and beta were amplified with iRepertoire arm-PCR. TCRdb processed the multiplex PCR reads anew with MiXCR; each CDR3 protein has one entry. Seen here are under 130,000 distinct CDR3 sequences, 29% observed once, and the top ten hold 44%. Sequencing was carried out using glioma tissue, nonneoplastic brain tissue, or PBMCs (not recorded which). The source of these receptors is a human donor with low-grade glioma or glioblastoma, undergoing nonglioma brain surgery, or in good health (not recorded which).

With respect to this clonotype: One junction end disagrees with the germline gene, perhaps due to a read error. V is TRBV7-6 and J is TRBJ2-2, with D tentatively TRBD1 or TRBD2 (7 bases each). From germline, CDR1 is SGHVS and CDR2 FNYEAQ. The CDR3 has 16 residues. CDR3 region: CATSPRQGGGTGELFF. The DNA of the CDR3 is TGTGCCACCAGCCCTCGACAGGGAGGGGGGACCGGGGAGCTGTTTTTT.

For the CDR3, the DNA is TGCAGTGCTAGTACCCGGGTCGGGGACACCATATATTTT. Protein sequence: CSASTRVGDTIYF. This chain links TRBV20-1 with TRBJ1-3; D remains unclear. This CDR3 comprises 13 residues. Germline CDR1 and CDR2: DFQATT and SNEGSKA (reference sequence). Trimming pared 3 bases from V and 8 bases from J, leaving 14 bases between.

Ten or more counts support this clonotype. The chain has TRBV6-1 and TRBJ2-2; D is undetermined. The length of the CDR3 is 12 residues. V lost 7 bases, J lost 1 base, and 4 bases lay in between. Germline V gives CDR1 MNHNS, CDR2 SASEGT. The DNA for the CDR3 is TGTGCCAGCACCCTGAACACCGGGGAGCTGTTTTTT. Protein product: CASTLNTGELFF.

This clonotype has a handful of counts. The chain has TRBV10-3 and TRBJ2-3; 10 positions agree with TRBD1. Germline lookup yields CDR1 ENHRY and CDR2 SYGVKD. The CDR3 has 15 amino acids. V lost 10 bases, J lost 5 bases, and 12 bases stayed unmatched. The CDR3 protein is CARLRDRGPEDTQYF. Here the CDR3 DNA reads TGTGCCAGATTGCGGGACAGGGGTCCAGAAGATACGCAGTATTTT.

With regard to this clonotype: This may come from a read error, since a much larger clone is one base off. This rearrangement joins TRBV27 to TRBJ1-2, with 8 positions matching TRBD1. The V gene end was trimmed by 6 bases and the J gene end by 7 bases; junction bases not matched to a gene: 7. Germline lookup yields CDR1 MNHEY and CDR2 SMNVEV (reference sequence). The CDR3 length is 13 residues. The CDR3 is CASRRIQGGGYTF. CDR3 nucleotide sequence: TGTGCCAGCAGGAGGATACAGGGGGGTGGCTACACCTTC.

This clonotype appeared a few times. This chain uses TRBV4-1 with TRBJ2-7, with TRBD2 identical over 8 bases. With V trimmed by 0 bases and J by 1 base, 11 bases remained unmatched. The CDR3 covers 18 residues. CDR1 is MGHRA and CDR2 is YSYEKL in the germline V gene. The CDR3 sequence is CASSQERVGGGKSYEQYF. CDR3 coding DNA: TGCGCCAGCAGCCAAGAAAGGGTCGGCGGGGGGAAATCCTACGAGCAGTACTTC.

This clonotype has ten or more counts. CDR3 in amino acids: CASSLVGAGSYEQYF. CDR3 bases: TGTGCCAGCAGCTTAGTAGGGGCTGGATCCTACGAGCAGTACTTC. The V gene is TRBV7-2, the J gene TRBJ2-7; perhaps TRBD1 as D (5 bases). The CDR3 is 15 residues long. CDR1 SGHTA and CDR2 FQGNSA come from the germline V gene. The V and J ends lost 1 base and 1 base respectively, with 11 bases between them.

There are many counts of this clonotype. V and J are TRBV25-1 and TRBJ1-1; no firm D call. CDR1 is MGHDK, CDR2 SYGVNS, per germline. V was shortened by 2 bases and J by 0 bases, with 10 bases between the two germline ends. CDR3 length: 15 residues. CDR3 nucleotide sequence: TGTGCCAGCAGTGAACAACGGAGCATGAACACTGAAGCTTTCTTT. Protein product: CASSEQRSMNTEAFF.

This clonotype has at least ten counts. The V gene is TRBV27, the J gene TRBJ2-5, with unresolved D. The length of the CDR3 is 17 residues. In germline, CDR1 is MNHEY, CDR2 SMNVEV (reference sequence). V lost 5 bases to trimming and J lost 0 bases, with 19 bases between them. In nucleotides, the CDR3 is TGTGCCAGCAGTACCCGTACGGATGAGAGGTACCAAGAGACCCAGTACTTC. Its translation: CASSTRTDERYQETQYF.

Regarding this clonotype: This may come from a read error, since a much larger clone is one base off. The chain carries TRBV20-1 and TRBJ2-1, with D possibly matching TRBD2 (6 bases). CDR3 length: 14 residues. CDR1 and CDR2 from the germline V gene are DFQATT and SNEGSKA (reference sequence). Trimming removed 5 bases from V and 13 bases from J, with 24 bases in between. As DNA, the CDR3 is TGCAGTGCTGGGGTGGGGGGTCTACAAGAGACCCAGTTCTTC. As protein: CSAGVGGLQETQFF.

The chain links TRBV13 to TRBJ2-7; D uncertain. V was cut by 2 bases and J by 1 base, with 12 bases left in between. In germline, CDR1 is PRHDT, CDR2 FYEKMQ (reference sequence). This CDR3 spans 15 amino acids. The CDR3 spells CASSLYGASSYEQYF. CDR3 DNA: TGTGCCAGCAGCTTATATGGCGCTAGTTCCTACGAGCAGTACTTC.

J is TRBJ2-7 and V is TRBV5-1, with D maybe TRBD1 (6 bases). The V and J ends lost 0 bases and 6 bases respectively, with 19 bases between them. Germline assignment: CDR1 SGHRS and CDR2 YFSETQ. The CDR3 loop spans 16 amino acids. This CDR3 is CASSLDPQGMAREQYF. The DNA of the CDR3 is TGCGCCAGCAGCTTGGACCCACAGGGAATGGCCCGCGAGCAGTACTTC.

This clonotype was detected a few times. The V and J genes are TRBV7-2 and TRBJ1-2, with TRBD1 identical over 10 bases. The ends lost 3 bases at V and 4 bases at J; junction bases unmatched: 8. The length of the CDR3 is 16 residues. In germline, CDR1 is SGHTA, CDR2 FQGNSA. This chain's CDR3 is CASSFIPGQGSYGYTF. Written as DNA, the CDR3 is TGTGCCAGCAGCTTTATCCCGGGACAGGGGTCCTATGGCTACACCTTC.

Remarks on this clonotype: One end of the junction varies from germline; a read error may be responsible. The CDR3 region has the DNA TGCGCCAGCAGCTTTACTAGCTCAGCCGTCAATGAGAAGTTCTTC. This translates into CASSFTSSAVNEKFF. The rearrangement uses TRBV7-2 and TRBJ2-1; perhaps TRBD2 as D (6 bases). The CDR3 is 15 residues long. The germline V gene encodes CDR1 SGHTA and CDR2 FQGNSA.

This clonotype was seen ten or more times. The chain links TRBV7-9 to TRBJ2-2, with D unclear. Trimming removed 10 bases at V and 5 bases at J, with 5 bases between. The CDR3 contains 10 residues. Germline CDR1 reads SEHNR; CDR2 reads FQNEAQ (reference sequence). The CDR3 nucleotides are TGTGCCACGATAACCGGGGAGCTGTTTTTT. Protein sequence: CATITGELFF.

In its sample, this clonotype was seen a few times. The rearrangement joins TRBV7-2 to TRBJ2-2; TRBD2 is a possible D gene (6 bases). Germline-derived CDR1 and CDR2 are SGHTA and FQGNSA. Trimming took 5 bases from V and 8 from J, leaving 18 bases between them. The CDR3 extends over 15 amino acids. This chain's CDR3 is CASSPGPTREGELFF. The CDR3 DNA reads TGTGCCAGCAGCCCTGGACCGACTAGAGAAGGGGAGCTGTTTTTT.

This clonotype was recorded at least ten times. This chain joins TRBV7-2 and TRBJ2-7; 9 bases agree with TRBD1. Germline V lookup: CDR1 SGHTA, CDR2 FQGNSA. The CDR3 is 16 amino acids. V was clipped by 4 bases and J by 1 base; unmatched bases: 8. The CDR3 loop is CASSSTDRGGSYEQYF. CDR3 DNA sequence: TGTGCCAGCAGCTCTACTGACAGGGGGGGATCCTACGAGCAGTACTTC.

This clonotype was observed at least ten times. This chain connects TRBV15 to TRBJ2-1; TRBD2 agrees at 7 bases. Germline-derived CDR1 and CDR2 are LNHNV and YYDKDF (reference sequence). Losses at the gene ends were 7 bases for V and 1 base for J; bases not matched to a gene: 4. This CDR3 contains 14 residues. CDR3 loop: CATNLGGSYNEQFF. The CDR3 bases are TGTGCCACCAACCTGGGGGGGTCCTACAATGAGCAGTTCTTC.

Many counts were recorded for this clonotype. This chain joins TRBV6-1 and TRBJ2-3, with 7 nucleotides matching TRBD2. Per germline, CDR1 MNHNS and CDR2 SASEGT. The CDR3 runs to 15 residues. V shed 6 bases, J shed 2 bases, and the junction held 8 bases outside the gene matches. This CDR3 reads CASSLGGDHTDTQYF. The CDR3 DNA sequence: TGTGCCAGCAGCCTTGGGGGGGACCACACAGATACGCAGTATTTT.

This clonotype was found a few times. This chain links TRBV18 with TRBJ2-2; TRBD2 is a possible D gene (6 bases). The germline V gene has CDR1 KGHSH and CDR2 LQKENI. This CDR3 has 13 residues. The V and J ends lost 8 bases and 4 bases respectively, with 11 bases between them. CDR3 amino acids: CASATGGTGELFF. CDR3 DNA sequence: TGTGCCAGCGCGACCGGGGGCACCGGGGAGCTGTTTTTT. The full variable domain, rest sourced from reference TRBV18 and TRBJ2-2, is NAGVMQNPRHLVRRRGQEARLRCSPMKGHSHVYWYRQLPEEGLKFMVYLQKENIIDESGMPKERFSAEFPKEGPSILRIQQVVRGDSAAYFCASATGGTGELFFGEGSRLTVL.

This clonotype was counted ten times or more. This chain connects TRBV6-1 to TRBJ1-2, with TRBD1 matching 8 bases. The CDR3 has 13 amino acids. With V trimmed by 7 bases and J by 7 bases, 8 bases remained unmatched. Germline CDR1 and CDR2: MNHNS and SASEGT. The CDR3 protein is CASTPRTGFGYTF. The CDR3 DNA sequence: TGTGCCAGCACCCCCCGGACAGGGTTTGGCTACACCTTC.

The rearrangement joins TRBV2 to TRBJ1-5, with no clear D. The CDR3 totals 13 residues. The germline V and J ends were trimmed by 1 base and 7 bases, with 8 bases remaining between them. CDR1 SNHLY and CDR2 FYNNEI come from the germline V gene. CDR3 residues: CASSEGPVQPQHF. DNA for the CDR3: TGTGCCAGCAGTGAAGGGCCGGTCCAGCCCCAGCATTTT.

This clonotype showed up just a few times. The V gene is TRBV29-1, the J gene TRBJ2-5, with D tentatively TRBD1 or TRBD2 (6 bases each). Germline values: CDR1 SQVTM, CDR2 ANQGSEA. The CDR3 sequence is 14 residues long. Trimming took off 7 bases at V and 1 base at J, with 16 bases between the two ends. CDR3 nucleotide sequence: TGCAGCGCATCATCTTGGGGGGCCCAAGAGACCCAGTACTTC. It specifies CSASSWGAQETQYF.

The chain carries TRBV7-9 and TRBJ2-1; TRBD2 matches at 9 bases. The CDR3 runs 14 residues. V dropped 4 bases and J dropped 7; count of bases not matched to a gene: 5. The germline V gene has CDR1 SEHNR and CDR2 FQNEAQ (reference sequence). CDR3 sequence reads: CASSSTSGWNEQFF. In DNA form, the CDR3 reads TGTGCCAGCAGCTCAACTAGCGGGTGGAATGAGCAGTTCTTC.

Comment on this clonotype: The junction does not match germline at one end; this may be a read error. The gene calls are TRBV3-1 and TRBJ2-3; D is unclear. CDR3 length: 15 amino acids. CDR1 and CDR2 from the germline V gene are LGHDT and YNNKEL (reference sequence). The CDR3 sequence is CTSSLIRNGTDTQYF. In DNA, the CDR3 is TGTACCAGCAGCCTGATTAGGAACGGCACAGATACGCAGTATTTT.

This clonotype was observed at least ten times. V usage is TRBV28 and J usage is TRBJ1-1, with D perhaps TRBD1 (5 bases). Germline V gene lookup returns CDR1 MDHEN and CDR2 SYDVKM. V gave up 2 bases and J gave up 10 bases, with 14 bases separating them. CDR3 length: 13 residues. CDR3 protein: CASSLNGIRGAFF. DNA for the CDR3: TGTGCCAGCAGTTTAAATGGGATTAGGGGAGCTTTCTTT. The full variable domain, in which reference TRBV28 and TRBJ1-1 provide the parts outside the CDR3, is DVKVTQSSRYLVKRTGEKVFLECVQDMDHENMFWYRQDPGLGLRLIYFSYDVKMKEKGDIPEGYSVSREKKERFSLILESASTNQTSMYLCASSLNGIRGAFFGQGTRLTVV.

In this sample, this clonotype turned up many times. The rearrangement links TRBV20-1 to TRBJ2-3; no definite D call. The V end lost 6 bases, the J end lost 4 bases, and 11 bases lay between the germline ends. CDR3 length: 12 residues. Germline V gives CDR1 DFQATT, CDR2 SNEGSKA (reference sequence). The CDR3 here is CSALPSADTQYF. CDR3 coding DNA: TGCAGTGCATTACCCTCGGCAGATACGCAGTATTTT.

With regard to this clonotype: A much more abundant neighbour one base away suggests this may be a read error. The chain employs TRBV28 and TRBJ2-7; tentative D call: TRBD2 (5 bases). The CDR3 totals 14 residues. Germline loops: CDR1 MDHEN, CDR2 SYDVKM. Trimming shortened V by 6 bases and J by 0 bases, and 12 bases separated the two germline ends. The CDR3 loop is CASRQIGSSYEQYF. The CDR3 DNA reads TGTGCCAGCAGACAAATAGGGAGCTCCTACGAGCAGTACTTC.